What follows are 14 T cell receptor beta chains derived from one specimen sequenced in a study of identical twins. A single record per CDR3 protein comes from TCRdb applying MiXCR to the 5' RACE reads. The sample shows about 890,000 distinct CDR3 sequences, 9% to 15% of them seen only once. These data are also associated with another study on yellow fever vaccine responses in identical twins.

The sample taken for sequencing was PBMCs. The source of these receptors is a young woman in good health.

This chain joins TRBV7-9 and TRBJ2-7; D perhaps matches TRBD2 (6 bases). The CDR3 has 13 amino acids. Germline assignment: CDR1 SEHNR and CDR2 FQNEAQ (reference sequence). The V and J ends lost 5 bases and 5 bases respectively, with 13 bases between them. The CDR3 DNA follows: TGTGCCAGCAGCCCGACTAGTTACCACGAGCAGTACTTC. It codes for CASSPTSYHEQYF.

CDR3 nucleotides: TGTGCCTCAACCCAACAGGGGAACTCCTACGAGCAGTACTTC. This translates into CASTQQGNSYEQYF. The chain is built from TRBV2 and TRBJ2-7; TRBD1 agrees at 7 bases. The ends lost 11 bases at V and 0 bases at J; junction bases unmatched: 10. The CDR3 is 14 amino acids. Germline-derived CDR1 and CDR2 are SNHLY and FYNNEI.

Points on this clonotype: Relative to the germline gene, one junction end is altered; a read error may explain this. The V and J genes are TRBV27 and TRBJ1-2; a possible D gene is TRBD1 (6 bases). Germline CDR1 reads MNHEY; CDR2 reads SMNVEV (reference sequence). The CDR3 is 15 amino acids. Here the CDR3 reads CASSLSGGVRYGYTF. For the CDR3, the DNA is TGTGCCAGCAGCTTATCCGGGGGCGTGAGGTATGGCTACACCTTC.

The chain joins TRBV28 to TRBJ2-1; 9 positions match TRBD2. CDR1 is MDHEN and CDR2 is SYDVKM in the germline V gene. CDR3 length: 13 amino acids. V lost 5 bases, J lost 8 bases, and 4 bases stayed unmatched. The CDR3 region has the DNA TGTGCCAGCAGTCCGGGACTAGCCCATGAGCAGTTCTTC. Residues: CASSPGLAHEQFF.

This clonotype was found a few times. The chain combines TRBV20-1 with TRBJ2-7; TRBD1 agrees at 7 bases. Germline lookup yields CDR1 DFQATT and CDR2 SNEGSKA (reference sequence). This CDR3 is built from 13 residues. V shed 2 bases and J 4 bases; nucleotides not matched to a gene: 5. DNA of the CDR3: TGCAGTGCTAGATCGACAGGGAAATACGAGCAGTACTTC. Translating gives CSARSTGKYEQYF.

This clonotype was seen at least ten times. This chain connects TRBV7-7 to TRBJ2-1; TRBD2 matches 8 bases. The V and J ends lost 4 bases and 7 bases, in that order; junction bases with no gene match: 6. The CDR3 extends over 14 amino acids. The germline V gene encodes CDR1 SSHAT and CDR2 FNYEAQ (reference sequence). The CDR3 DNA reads TGTGCCAGCAGCTCCGCGGGGGGAACGAATGAGCAGTTCTTC. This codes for CASSSAGGTNEQFF.

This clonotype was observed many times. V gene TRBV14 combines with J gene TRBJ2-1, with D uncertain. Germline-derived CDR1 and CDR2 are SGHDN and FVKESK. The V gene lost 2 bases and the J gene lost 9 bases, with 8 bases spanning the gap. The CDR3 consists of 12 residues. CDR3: CASSQLVGEQFF. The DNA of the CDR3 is TGTGCCAGCAGCCAACTGGTGGGTGAGCAGTTCTTC.

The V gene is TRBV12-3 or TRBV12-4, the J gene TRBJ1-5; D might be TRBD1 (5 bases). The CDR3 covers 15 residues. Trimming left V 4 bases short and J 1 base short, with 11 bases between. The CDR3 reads CASSSSGTSNQPQHF. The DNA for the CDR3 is TGTGCCAGCAGTTCCTCCGGGACGAGCAATCAGCCCCAGCATTTT.

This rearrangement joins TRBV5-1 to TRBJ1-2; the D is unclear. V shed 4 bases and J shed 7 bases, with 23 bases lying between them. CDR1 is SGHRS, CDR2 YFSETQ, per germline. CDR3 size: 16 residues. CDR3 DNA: TGCGCCAGCAGCATGACTACACCCACATCCCGGGCTGGCTACACCTTC. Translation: CASSMTTPTSRAGYTF.

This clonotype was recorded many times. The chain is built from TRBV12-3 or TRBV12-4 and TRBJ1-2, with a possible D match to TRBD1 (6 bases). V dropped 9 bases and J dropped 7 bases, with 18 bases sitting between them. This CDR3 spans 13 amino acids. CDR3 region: CASEGGRSGGYTF. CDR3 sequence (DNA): TGTGCCAGTGAGGGGGGCAGGTCTGGTGGCTACACCTTC.

The CDR3 DNA follows: TGTGCCAGCTCACCATCTGCCCAAATTGGGGAGACCCAGTACTTC. The encoded protein is CASSPSAQIGETQYF. The V and J genes are TRBV18 and TRBJ2-5; no clear D. Germline V gives CDR1 KGHSH, CDR2 LQKENI. Trimming removed 2 bases from V and 5 bases from J, with 15 bases in between. The CDR3 covers 15 residues.

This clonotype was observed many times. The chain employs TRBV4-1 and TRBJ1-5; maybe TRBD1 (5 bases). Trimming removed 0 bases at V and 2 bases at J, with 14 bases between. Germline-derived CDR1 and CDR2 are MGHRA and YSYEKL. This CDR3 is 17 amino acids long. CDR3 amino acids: CASSQDFRRDGNQPQHF. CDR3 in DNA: TGCGCCAGCAGCCAAGATTTTCGCAGGGACGGCAATCAGCCCCAGCATTTT.

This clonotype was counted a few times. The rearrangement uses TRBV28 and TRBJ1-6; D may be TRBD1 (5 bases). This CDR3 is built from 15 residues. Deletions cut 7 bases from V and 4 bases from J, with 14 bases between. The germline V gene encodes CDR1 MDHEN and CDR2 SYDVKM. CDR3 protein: CASTGRGGYNSPLHF. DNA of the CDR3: TGTGCCAGCACGGGTCGTGGGGGGTATAATTCACCCCTCCACTTT. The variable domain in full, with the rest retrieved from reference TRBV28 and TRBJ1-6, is DVKVTQSSRYLVKRTGEKVFLECVQDMDHENMFWYRQDPGLGLRLIYFSYDVKMKEKGDIPEGYSVSREKKERFSLILESASTNQTSMYLCASTGRGGYNSPLHFGNGTRLTVT.

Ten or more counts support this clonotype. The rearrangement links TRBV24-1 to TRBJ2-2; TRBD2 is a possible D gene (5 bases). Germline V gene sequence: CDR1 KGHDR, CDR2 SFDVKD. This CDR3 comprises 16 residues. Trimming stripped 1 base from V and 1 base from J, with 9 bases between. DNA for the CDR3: TGTGCCACCAGTGATTTAAGCGGCGGGAACACCGGGGAGCTGTTTTTT. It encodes CATSDLSGGNTGELFF.